This TCR beta chain was identified in a study of blood T cell repertoires in COVID-19 (dated by TCRdb to the early 2020s). Concerning the study at large: The collaborator samples originated in the United States, Italy and Spain and spanned the acute and convalescent phases of COVID-19. The prospective study material was composed of cDNA or gDNA derived from T cells, B-cell-depleted T cells, or PBMCs. Subjects who had been exposed to COVID-19, were actively infected with it, or had recovered from it provided the deeply sampled blood TCRbeta repertoires that made up the dataset. The repertoires were made available in a free public database intended to serve as a resource for research on the immune response to SARS-CoV-2. Samples came from the ongoing ImmuneRACE study (first 160 participants) plus 1,254 subjects from 6 global collaborators. Nearly every sample came with metadata listing a de-identified subject ID, COVID-19 status, age in years and sex. HLA class I and class II types, where available, came from metadata supplied by the sample provider rather than from assay-based typing. The paper as a whole reports these results and caveats: How much clinical and demographic metadata was included differed by source and by participant, and the metadata was provided uncurated.

TCRbeta CDR3 regions were amplified from genomic DNA by means of the immunoSEQ Assay, a bias-controlled multiplex PCR. The paper's processing steps were these. The number of nucleated cells in each sample was estimated by amplification of reference gene primers within the assay. To quantify the absolute abundance of each unique TCRbeta CDR3 rearrangement, sequence reads were collapsed and filtered. For each sample, productive Simpson clonality was calculated as the square root of Simpson's diversity index across productive rearrangements. TCRdb provides this immuneACCESS table in a form limited to in-frame rearrangements. Some clones are lacking; in checked studies, under half of them reflect an unresolved V gene, and why the rest are absent is not known. V and J calls and clone size are given by that table; D and trimming were obtained from the DNA. In all, the sample holds roughly 440,000 clones, and approximately 90% of those were seen once. Jointly, the top ten make up over 9.5% of the sample.

Regarding this clone: Its antigen remains undetermined. Base qualities are not provided; no much larger clone lies one nucleotide away.

The CDR3 runs 13 residues from the cysteine to the phenylalanine. CDR3 DNA is the only sequence kept; it has 39 bases, read in frame from the first base. V and J lose 1 base and 3 bases, and a span of 7 bases separates them. Sequences SGHVS (CDR1) and FNYEAQ (CDR2) are obtained from the germline V gene. One collaborating source in Seattle enrolled patients during active infection and followed them longitudinally through the course of disease. Whole blood was collected in K2EDTA tubes by collaborating institutions according to the institutions' own protocols. For TCRbeta analysis, collaborators shipped samples in one of three forms: frozen whole blood, isolated PBMCs, or DNA extracted from either of those sample types.

This TCR came from a woman in her forties or fifties with COVID-19, enrolled during active disease. This receptor chain uses TRBV7-6 and TRBJ2-7; no D gene call is confident. Material for sequencing was peripheral blood. The bases read TGTGCCAGCAGCTTAGTAGGAGACTACGAGCAGTACTTC. Its protein is CASSLVGDYEQYF.